Following are 11 T cell receptor beta chains from one sample sequenced in a study of cytomegalovirus exposure and HLA in healthy donors. PCR used 60 Vbeta primers and 13 Jbeta primers. The repertoire was sequenced with immunoSEQ multiplex PCR; TCRdb's copy has only in-frame clones and lacks some. The sample carries some 66,000 clones, approximately 80% recorded once. The source material was PBMCs. The source of these receptors is a woman aged 25-40 years in good health and CMV-seronegative.

The rearrangement links TRBV5-6 to TRBJ1-2; no reliable D call. Germline V gene lookup returns CDR1 SGHDT and CDR2 YYEEEE. V was cut by 2 bases and J by 2 bases, with 7 bases left in between. The CDR3 covers 13 residues. The CDR3 is CASSFGENYGYTF. The CDR3 region has the DNA TGTGCCAGCAGCTTTGGGGAGAACTATGGCTACACCTTC.

The rearrangement uses TRBV14 and TRBJ2-1; 13 nucleotides align to TRBD2. The CDR3 runs to 21 residues. CDR1 SGHDN and CDR2 FVKESK come from the germline V gene. Unmatched junction bases numbered 11, after V lost 0 bases and J lost 0 bases. Written as DNA, the CDR3 is TGTGCCAGCAGCCAAGATCTCACTAGCGGGGGGGCCTTTTACTCCTACAATGAGCAGTTCTTC. Translating gives CASSQDLTSGGAFYSYNEQFF. The full variable domain, rest sourced from reference TRBV14 and TRBJ2-1, is EAGVTQFPSHSVIEKGQTVTLRCDPISGHDNLYWYRRVMGKEIKFLLHFVKESKQDESGMPNNRFLAERTGGTYSTLKVQPAELEDSGVYFCASSQDLTSGGAFYSYNEQFFGPGTRLTVL.

V is TRBV4-1 and J is TRBJ1-2; weak D call: TRBD1 (6 bases). This CDR3 spans 17 amino acids. CDR1 MGHRA and CDR2 YSYEKL come from the germline V gene. With 7 bases removed from V and 3 bases from J, the gap between germline ends came to 24 bases. The CDR3: CASTHPPTGGRYYGYTF. The CDR3 region has the DNA TGCGCCAGCACCCACCCCCCCACGGGGGGCAGATACTATGGCTACACCTTC.

The J gene is TRBJ1-6, the V gene TRBV6-6; D ambiguous. Trimming left V 2 bases short and J 7 bases short, with 6 bases between. This CDR3 region has 13 residues. Germline V gene sequence: CDR1 MNHNY, CDR2 SVGAGI (reference sequence). The CDR3 nucleotides are TGTGCCAGCAGTTACGACGGGAATTCACCCCTCCACTTT. Its protein is CASSYDGNSPLHF.

The rearrangement joins TRBV28 to TRBJ1-4; D is unclear. Germline V gene sequence: CDR1 MDHEN, CDR2 SYDVKM. V was shortened by 2 bases and J by 6 bases, with 19 bases between the two germline ends. The length of the CDR3 is 17 residues. CDR3 protein: CASSLARTGKVYEKLFF. The CDR3 DNA reads as TGTGCCAGCAGTTTAGCCCGCACGGGGAAGGTCTATGAAAAACTGTTTTTT.

V usage is TRBV28 and J usage is TRBJ1-5; D is possibly TRBD1 (6 bases). V was cut by 5 bases and J by 2 bases, with 13 bases left in between. The CDR3 loop spans 15 amino acids. Germline loops: CDR1 MDHEN, CDR2 SYDVKM. Here the CDR3 reads CASSGQGLGNQPQHF. CDR3 sequence (DNA): TGTGCCAGCAGTGGGCAGGGGTTGGGCAATCAGCCCCAGCATTTT. Using reference TRBV28 and TRBJ1-5 for the parts outside the CDR3, the full variable domain is DVKVTQSSRYLVKRTGEKVFLECVQDMDHENMFWYRQDPGLGLRLIYFSYDVKMKEKGDIPEGYSVSREKKERFSLILESASTNQTSMYLCASSGQGLGNQPQHFGDGTRLSIL.

The CDR3 sequence: CASSERAEGTGELFF. Written as DNA, the CDR3 is TGTGCCAGCAGTGAAAGGGCAGAGGGCACCGGGGAGCTGTTTTTT. The gene calls are TRBV6-4 and TRBJ2-2; maybe TRBD2 (5 bases). CDR1 is MRHNA, CDR2 SNTAGT, per germline. V was shortened by 3 bases and J by 4 bases, with 12 bases between the two germline ends. CDR3 length: 15 amino acids.

This clone is a singleton in its sample. The chain recombines TRBV19 with TRBJ1-4, with 8 positions matching TRBD1. Germline V gives CDR1 LNHDA, CDR2 SQIVND (reference sequence). This CDR3 has 19 residues. Losses at the gene ends were 4 bases for V and 7 bases for J; bases not matched to a gene: 20. CDR3 nucleotide sequence: TGTGCCAGTAGTACCTCAGGGGGCGCAGGCCACTTCGGACCTGAAAAACTGTTTTTT. As protein: CASSTSGGAGHFGPEKLFF.

The chain links TRBV7-2 to TRBJ1-5; D gene uncertain. Deletions cut 0 bases from V and 0 bases from J, with 6 bases between. This CDR3 region has 15 residues. CDR1 is SGHTA, CDR2 FQGNSA, per germline. The CDR3 loop reads CASSLALGSNQPQHF. CDR3 coding DNA: TGTGCCAGCAGCTTAGCTCTAGGTAGCAATCAGCCCCAGCATTTT.

The rearrangement joins TRBV4-1 to TRBJ2-4; D is uncertain. In germline, CDR1 is MGHRA, CDR2 YSYEKL. The CDR3 loop spans 17 amino acids. Deletions cut 1 base from V and 0 bases from J, with 13 bases between. In nucleotides, the CDR3 is TGCGCCAGCAGCCAAGGTGGGCTGAGTATAGCCAAAAACATTCAGTACTTC. The encoded protein is CASSQGGLSIAKNIQYF.

This clone was recorded only once. V and J are TRBV5-1 and TRBJ1-1; 12 bases are shared with TRBD1. V was clipped by 3 bases and J by 3 bases; unmatched bases: 12. Per germline, CDR1 SGHRS and CDR2 YFSETQ. The CDR3 consists of 18 residues. The CDR3 DNA is TGCGCCAGCAGCTCTACCGGGACAGGGGGCTTTAGGGACACTGAAGCTTTCTTT. Translated: CASSSTGTGGFRDTEAFF. Filled out from reference TRBV5-1 and TRBJ1-1, the complete variable domain reads KAGVTQTPRYLIKTRGQQVTLSCSPISGHRSVSWYQQTPGQGLQFLFEYFSETQRNKGNFPGRFSGRQFSNSRSEMNVSTLELGDSALYLCASSSTGTGGFRDTEAFFGQGTRLTVV.